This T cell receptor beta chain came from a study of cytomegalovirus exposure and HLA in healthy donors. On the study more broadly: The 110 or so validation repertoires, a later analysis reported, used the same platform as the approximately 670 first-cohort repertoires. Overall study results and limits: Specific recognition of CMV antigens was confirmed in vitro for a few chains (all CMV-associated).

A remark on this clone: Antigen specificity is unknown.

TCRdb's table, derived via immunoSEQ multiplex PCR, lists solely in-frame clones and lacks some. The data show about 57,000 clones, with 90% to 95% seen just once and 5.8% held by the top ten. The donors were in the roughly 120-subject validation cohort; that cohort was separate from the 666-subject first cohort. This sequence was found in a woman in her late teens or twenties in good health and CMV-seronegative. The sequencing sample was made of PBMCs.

The CDR3 DNA sequence: TGTGCCAGCAGCATACGCCAAGACAGGGGGCCAGAATTCAATCAGCCCCAGCATTTT. Protein sequence: CASSIRQDRGPEFNQPQHF. This sequence joins TRBV21-1 and TRBJ1-5; the table's D call of TRBD1 was not tested on the DNA. TRBV21-1 is a pseudogene. The CDR3 is 19 residues long.